The present TCR beta chain was sequenced within a study of blood T cell repertoires in COVID-19. Study background: Specimens from acute and convalescent COVID-19 originated in the United States, Italy and Spain.

The assay was immunoSEQ multiplex PCR, and TCRdb's table has in-frame clones only and misses some. The data show 45,000 or so clones, around 88% seen once. Sequencing used peripheral blood. The receptor was isolated from an older woman with acute or convalescent COVID-19.

CDR3 nucleotides: TGTGCCAGCAGCCAGGGCCACAATCAGCCCCAGCATTTT. Translated: CASSQGHNQPQHF. The genes are TRBV3-1 (or the pseudogene TRBV3-2) and TRBJ1-5; no definite D call. V was cut by 3 bases and J by 3 bases, with 6 bases left in between. Germline lookup yields CDR1 LGHDT and CDR2 YNNKEL (reference sequence). The CDR3 totals 13 residues.